This is a list of T cell receptor beta chains from one sample in a study of T cells in pancreatic ductal adenocarcinoma. The method was immunoSEQ multiplex PCR; TCRdb's version includes in-frame clones alone and lacks a portion of them. The table lists roughly 100,000 clones, roughly 96% of them singletons, with about 3.4% in the top ten. The material sequenced was PBMCs. The source of these receptors is a human donor with pancreatic ductal adenocarcinoma. Each CDR3 is given with its conserved first and last residue. Fields, in order: clone size, V gene, J gene, D gene, CDR3 DNA, CDR3 protein. The D gene is left open where the match is weak. Size is omitted from some rows. Given values are once, few, many or a class for expanded clones.

.	TRBV5-6	TRBJ1-3	.	TGTGCCAGCAGCCTCGGGACACTCTCTGGAAACACCATATATTTT	CASSLGTLSGNTIYF
once	TRBV9	TRBJ1-1	.	TGTGCCAGCAGCGTAGTCGAGGGGGCTGAAGCTTTCTTT	CASSVVEGAEAFF
.	TRBV7-2	TRBJ1-2	TRBD1	TGTGCCAGCAGCTTCGGCCAGGGGGCATGGTATGGCTACACCTTC	CASSFGQGAWYGYTF
once	TRBV4-3	TRBJ1-5	TRBD1	TGCGCCAGCAGCCGAATTACAGGGGGCGGTCAGCCCCGGCATTTT	CASSRITGGGQPRHF
.	TRBV6-6	TRBJ2-7	TRBD1	TGTGCCAGCAGCTCAACCGGACAGGGCCCAACCTACGAGCAGTACTTC	CASSSTGQGPTYEQYF
.	TRBV30	TRBJ2-3	.	TGTGCCTGGAGGCTGGAGGGAGATACGCAGTATTTT	CAWRLEGDTQYF
once	TRBV28	TRBJ2-2	.	TGTGCCAGCAGGATGGTAGTAGCGGTGTATACCGGGGAGCTGTTTTTT	CASRMVVAVYTGELFF
.	TRBV11-2	TRBJ1-2	.	TGTGCCAGCAGCTTAGCCGAGAACTATGGCTACACCTTC	CASSLAENYGYTF
once	TRBV11-2	TRBJ1-3	.	TGTGCCAGCAGATTCCTTAGTGTGGACACCATATATTTT	CASRFLSVDTIYF
once	TRBV5-6	TRBJ1-4	TRBD1	TGTGCCAGCAGCCGACAGGGGGCGCAAAGTAATGAAAAACTGTTTTTT	CASSRQGAQSNEKLFF
.	TRBV7-3	TRBJ1-1	.	TGTGCCAGCAGCCCCGGGAGCAGCATGAACACTGAAGCTTTCTTT	CASSPGSSMNTEAFF
.	TRBV4-2	TRBJ2-4	TRBD2	TGTGCCAGCAGCCAAGACACCGGGACTAGCGAGAACATTCAGTACTTC	CASSQDTGTSENIQYF
.	TRBV2	TRBJ2-7	.	TGTGCCAGCAGTGGAGGCAGCATACCCTCCTACGAGCAGTACTTC	CASSGGSIPSYEQYF
.	TRBV7-9	TRBJ1-5	.	TGTGCCAGCAGCCCTACAGGGAGCGGTCAGCCCCAGCATTTT	CASSPTGSGQPQHF
.	TRBV10-3	TRBJ2-7	.	TGTGCCATCGCCCCCGGCGTACAGTACGAGCAGTACTTC	CAIAPGVQYEQYF
.	TRBV25-1	TRBJ1-4	TRBD1	TGTGCCAGCAGTGGGGACGGGACAGGGGAAGAGGGAAAACTGTTTTTT	CASSGDGTGEEGKLFF
.	TRBV7-8	TRBJ2-7	TRBD1	TGTGCCAGCGCCACAGGGGGGATTTGGGAGCAGTACTTC	CASATGGIWEQYF
.	TRBV30	TRBJ2-3	TRBD1	TGTGCCTTAGACAGGGGGGGGGATACGCAGTATTTT	CALDRGGDTQYF
.	TRBV7-2	TRBJ2-6	TRBD2	TGTGCCAGCAGCTTATATGGGACTAGCGGGATCTCTGGGGCCAACGTCCTGACTTTC	CASSLYGTSGISGANVLTF
.	TRBV7-3	TRBJ1-2	TRBD1	TGTGCCAGCAGCCCAGAGCAGGGACAGGGTTTCTATGGCTACACCTTC	CASSPEQGQGFYGYTF
.	TRBV9	TRBJ1-2	.	TGTGCCAGCAGCCCCCGCTCCAGCGGCGGTGGGGGCTACACCTTC	CASSPRSSGGGGYTF
.	TRBV2	TRBJ2-1	TRBD2	TGTGCCAGTTCAAGGGGGACTAGCGGATACAATGAGCAGTTCTTC	CASSRGTSGYNEQFF
.	TRBV4-1	TRBJ2-7	TRBD2	TGCGCCAGCAGCCAAGACCGGCTAGCGGGAGGAGCCGAGCAGTACTTC	CASSQDRLAGGAEQYF
.	TRBV11-2	TRBJ2-5	TRBD1	TGTGCCAGCAGCAAGGGGACAGAAGAGACCCAGTACTTC	CASSKGTEETQYF
.	TRBV30	TRBJ2-7	.	TGTGCCTGGAGTGTATTCACCTACGAGCAGTACTTC	CAWSVFTYEQYF
.	TRBV7-2	TRBJ2-5	TRBD2	TGTGCCAGCAGCCATACAACTAGCGGGAGTGGGTGGTCAGAGACCCAGTACTTC	CASSHTTSGSGWSETQYF
.	TRBV6-6	TRBJ1-1	.	TGTGCCAGCGACACAGGGACTGAAGCTTTCTTT	CASDTGTEAFF
.	TRBV18	TRBJ1-4	.	TGTGCCAGCTCACCACCATCCCAGGAAAAACTGTTTTTT	CASSPPSQEKLFF
.	TRBV7-3	TRBJ1-5	.	TGTGCCAGCAGCTTAGATACGGATCAGCCCCAGCATTTT	CASSLDTDQPQHF
.	TRBV28	TRBJ1-5	.	TGTGCCAGCAGTATCGCTATGGACAGCGCCTACAATCAGCCCCAGCATTTT	CASSIAMDSAYNQPQHF
.	TRBV7-2	TRBJ2-1	.	TGTGCCAGCACGCGAGTTTCCTACAATGAGCAGTTCTTC	CASTRVSYNEQFF
.	TRBV6-5	TRBJ2-2	TRBD1	TGTGCCAGCAGCCCGCAGGGACAGGTTGTGGTGGAGCTGTTTTTT	CASSPQGQVVVELFF
.	TRBV6-6	TRBJ1-2	TRBD1	TGTGCCGGACGACAGGGGGCAGGTGGCTACACCTTC	CAGRQGAGGYTF
.	TRBV5-1	TRBJ2-3	.	TGCGCCAGCACAGTCTACCCCCAGGGCGCTACCACAGATACGCAGTATTTT	CASTVYPQGATTDTQYF
.	TRBV28	TRBJ2-5	TRBD1	TGTGCCAGCAGTCCTCAAGGGACAGGGAGATGGGAGACCCAGTACTTC	CASSPQGTGRWETQYF
.	TRBV18	TRBJ2-7	TRBD1	TGTGCCAGCTCACCTTTGGGACAGGGAGGACGGGGCGAGCAGTACTTC	CASSPLGQGGRGEQYF
.	TRBV9	TRBJ2-1	TRBD2	TGTGCCAGCAGCGTAGGTAGCGGGAGTAGCAATGAGCAGTTCTTC	CASSVGSGSSNEQFF
.	TRBV7-2	TRBJ1-2	.	TGTGCCAGCAGCCCGGACACCAGGGGTGGAGAATATGGCTACACCTTC	CASSPDTRGGEYGYTF
.	TRBV5-1	TRBJ1-4	.	TGCGCCAGCAGCTTGGCTACAACTAATGAAAAACTGTTTTTT	CASSLATTNEKLFF